This passage covers 14 T cell receptor beta chains from one sample sequenced in a study of T cell responses to AZD1222 COVID-19 vaccine. Repertoires were generated with immunoSEQ multiplex PCR, while TCRdb's copy carries only in-frame clones and drops some. The sample has about 85,000 clones; more than 85% are singletons. This sample comprised peripheral blood, obtained 28 days after the second AZD1222 dose. These receptors were obtained from an adult who received the AZD1222 COVID-19 vaccine.

This chain joins TRBV19 and TRBJ2-2; D is unresolved. Trimming took 4 bases from V and 4 from J, leaving 16 bases between them. CDR1 is LNHDA, CDR2 SQIVND, per germline (reference sequence). The length of the CDR3 is 16 residues. The CDR3 sequence is CASSSKVPVGTGELFF. CDR3 coding DNA: TGTGCCAGTAGTAGTAAAGTCCCGGTGGGCACCGGGGAGCTGTTTTTT.

This clone was seen just once. J is TRBJ1-1 and V is TRBV19, with a tentative D call TRBD1 (5 bases). The CDR3 is made up of 13 amino acids. The V and J ends lost 7 bases and 3 bases respectively, with 12 bases between them. Germline CDR1 reads LNHDA; CDR2 reads SQIVND (reference sequence). CDR3 loop: CASTNQGDTEAFF. DNA for the CDR3: TGTGCCAGTACCAACCAAGGGGACACTGAAGCTTTCTTT. The entire variable domain, with the rest obtained from reference TRBV19 and TRBJ1-1, is as follows: DGGITQSPKYLFRKEGQNVTLSCEQNLNHDAMYWYRQDPGQGLRLIYYSQIVNDFQKGDIAEGYSVSREKKESFPLTVTSAQKNPTAFYLCASTNQGDTEAFFGQGTRLTVV.

A single count supports this clone. CDR3 DNA sequence: TGTGCCAGCAGTCCGGGGACGCCGGGGCATTCACCCCTCCACTTT. It specifies CASSPGTPGHSPLHF. This sequence joins TRBV6-5 and TRBJ1-6; weak D call: TRBD1 (5 bases). Germline CDR1 reads MNHEY; CDR2 reads SVGAGI. V was pared by 5 bases and J by 8 bases, with 16 bases between. The CDR3 is made up of 15 amino acids.

This clone was detected once. The chain uses TRBV2 and TRBJ2-7; TRBD1 aligns across 7 bases. The CDR3 spans 13 residues. Germline V gene data show CDR1 as SNHLY and CDR2 as FYNNEI. The ends lost 6 bases at V and 7 bases at J; junction bases unmatched: 9. The CDR3 here is CASSGQVLGEQYF. In DNA form, the CDR3 reads TGTGCCAGCAGCGGACAGGTTTTGGGGGAGCAGTACTTC.

The chain recombines TRBV10-2 with TRBJ2-4; TRBD2 agrees at 9 bases. This CDR3 is 19 amino acids long. Germline trimming cut 4 bases from V and 3 bases from J; bases unmatched to any gene: 16. Germline CDR1 is WSHSY and CDR2 is SAAADI. The CDR3, as DNA: TGCGCCAGCAGTGGAGGTAGGGTAGCGGGAGAATACGGCAAAAACATTCAGTACTTC. Its protein product is CASSGGRVAGEYGKNIQYF.

J is TRBJ2-4 and V is TRBV7-3; D unresolved. Between the trimmed V and J ends, which lost 1 base and 15 bases, there was a span of 4 bases. The V gene's germline CDR1 is SGHTA and CDR2 FQGTGA. The CDR3 is 9 residues long. The CDR3: CASSLNWYF. Here the CDR3 DNA reads TGTGCCAGCAGCTTAAATTGGTACTTC.

The chain combines TRBV6-2 or TRBV6-3 with TRBJ2-7; no clear D. CDR1 is MNHEY, CDR2 SVGEGT, per germline. The CDR3 sequence is 13 residues long. Trimming shortened V by 2 bases and J by 2 bases, and 7 bases separated the two germline ends. The CDR3 spells CASSYRVAYEQYF. The CDR3 nucleotides read TGTGCCAGCAGTTACAGGGTAGCCTACGAGCAGTACTTC.

This clone has just one count. The chain has TRBV19 and TRBJ2-2; D call uncertain. Germline-derived CDR1 and CDR2 are LNHDA and SQIVND (reference sequence). The CDR3 extends over 17 amino acids. Trimming removed 2 bases from V and 0 bases from J, with 13 bases in between. CDR3 bases: TGTGCCAGTAGTATAAACATCGGCTCCACGAACACCGGGGAGCTGTTTTTT. Amino acids: CASSINIGSTNTGELFF.

V is TRBV6-2 or TRBV6-3 and J is TRBJ2-7; TRBD2 agrees at 8 bases. This CDR3 contains 14 residues. V lost 0 bases and J lost 5; bases outside the gene matches: 3. Germline V gene sequence: CDR1 MNHEY, CDR2 SVGEGT. The CDR3 sequence is CASSYSGLAHEQYF. The DNA for the CDR3 is TGTGCCAGCAGTTACTCCGGACTAGCCCACGAGCAGTACTTC.

Comments on this clone: Germline and junction disagree at one end, which may indicate a read error. The V call is TRBV12-3 or TRBV12-4, the J call TRBJ1-2, with TRBD1 matching 10 bases. This CDR3 spans 13 amino acids. CDR3 DNA: TGTGCCGGCAGCCGGGACAGGGGTGGCGGCTACACCTTC. This translates into CAGSRDRGGGYTF.

The V gene is TRBV3-1 (or the pseudogene TRBV3-2), the J gene TRBJ2-5; TRBD2 agrees at 8 bases. The CDR3 is made up of 15 amino acids. V lost 11 bases to trimming and J lost 5 bases; unmatched junction nucleotides: 16. Germline V gives CDR1 LGHDT, CDR2 YNNKEL (reference sequence). This CDR3 reads CAGGLLGAGEETQYF. CDR3 bases: TGTGCCGGGGGCTTATTAGGAGCGGGAGAGGAGACCCAGTACTTC.

V is TRBV18 and J is TRBJ2-1; 10 nucleotides align to TRBD2. Germline loops: CDR1 KGHSH, CDR2 LQKENI. Trimming took 4 bases from V and 0 from J; bases not matched to a gene: 6. There are 17 residues in the CDR3. CDR3 sequence (DNA): TGTGCCAGCTCACTTCTAAGCGGGAGGGGCTCCTACAATGAGCAGTTCTTC. Encoded protein: CASSLLSGRGSYNEQFF.

This clone was recorded only once. The V call is TRBV9, the J call TRBJ2-3; D gene uncertain. Germline CDR1 is SGDLS and CDR2 is YYNGEE. The V and J ends lost 0 bases and 0 bases respectively, with 5 bases between them. The CDR3 totals 14 residues. CDR3 residues: CASSVDGSTDTQYF. In nucleotides, the CDR3 is TGTGCCAGCAGCGTAGACGGGAGCACAGATACGCAGTATTTT.

V gene TRBV15 combines with J gene TRBJ2-7, with 11 bases identical to TRBD2. The CDR3 extends over 18 amino acids. After removal of 0 bases from V and 5 bases from J, the junction contained 12 bases not matched to a gene. The germline V gene encodes CDR1 LNHNV and CDR2 YYDKDF (reference sequence). CDR3 sequence: CATSRDKRTSGRLHEQYF. CDR3 in DNA: TGTGCCACCAGCAGAGATAAAAGGACTAGCGGGCGTCTACACGAGCAGTACTTC.